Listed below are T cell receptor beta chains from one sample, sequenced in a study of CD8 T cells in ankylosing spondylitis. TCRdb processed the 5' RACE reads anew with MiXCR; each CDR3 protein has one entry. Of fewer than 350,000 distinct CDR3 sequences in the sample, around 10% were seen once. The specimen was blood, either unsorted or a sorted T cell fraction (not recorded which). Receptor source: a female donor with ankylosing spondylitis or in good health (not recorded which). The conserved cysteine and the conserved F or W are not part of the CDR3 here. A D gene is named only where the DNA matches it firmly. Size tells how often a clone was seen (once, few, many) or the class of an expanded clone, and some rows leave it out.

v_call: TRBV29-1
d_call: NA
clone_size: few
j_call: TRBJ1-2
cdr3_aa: SATRDYGYT

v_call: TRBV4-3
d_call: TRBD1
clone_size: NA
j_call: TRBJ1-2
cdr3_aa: ASSQVVGTGGFGYT

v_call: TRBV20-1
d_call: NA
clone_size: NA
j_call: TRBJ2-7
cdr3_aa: CARTDTRSLAILDEQY

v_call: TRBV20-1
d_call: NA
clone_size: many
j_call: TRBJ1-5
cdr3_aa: SARPVGNQPQH

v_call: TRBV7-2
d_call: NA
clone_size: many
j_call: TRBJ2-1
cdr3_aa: ASSPTGTDYNEQF

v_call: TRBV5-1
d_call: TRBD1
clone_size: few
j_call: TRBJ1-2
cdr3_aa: ASSDGQASDGYT

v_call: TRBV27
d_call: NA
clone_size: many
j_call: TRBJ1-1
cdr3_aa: ASKWQGNDEAF

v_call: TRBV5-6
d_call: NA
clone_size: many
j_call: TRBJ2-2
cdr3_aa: ASSLGETRLHTGELF

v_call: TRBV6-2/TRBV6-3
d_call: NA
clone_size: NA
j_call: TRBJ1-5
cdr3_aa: ASSSRDLRGVYSNQPQH

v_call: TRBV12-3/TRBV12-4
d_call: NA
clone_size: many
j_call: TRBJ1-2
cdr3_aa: ASSFSPQGNYGYT

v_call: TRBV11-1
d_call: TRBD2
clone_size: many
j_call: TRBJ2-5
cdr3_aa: ASSLSLGVAGDQETQY

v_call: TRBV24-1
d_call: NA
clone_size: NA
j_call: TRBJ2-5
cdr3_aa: ATSLGAGKTQY

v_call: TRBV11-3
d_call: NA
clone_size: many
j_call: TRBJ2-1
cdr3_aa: ASSLGGGQAAYNEQF

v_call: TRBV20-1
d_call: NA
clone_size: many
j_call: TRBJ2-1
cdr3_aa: SDHPRGINHNEQF

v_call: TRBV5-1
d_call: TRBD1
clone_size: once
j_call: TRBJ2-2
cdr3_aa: ASSLSPGQGYAGELF

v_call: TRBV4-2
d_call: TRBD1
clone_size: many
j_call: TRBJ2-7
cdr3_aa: ASSQTGTGEPYEQY

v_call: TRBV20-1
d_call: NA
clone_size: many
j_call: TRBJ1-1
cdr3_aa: SARGSPGAF

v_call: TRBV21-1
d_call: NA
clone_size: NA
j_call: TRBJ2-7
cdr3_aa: ASSSRDKNHEQY

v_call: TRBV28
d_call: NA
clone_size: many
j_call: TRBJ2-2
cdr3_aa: ASRSTGSVTGELF

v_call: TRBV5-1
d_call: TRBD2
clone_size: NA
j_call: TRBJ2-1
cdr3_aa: ASSSLSGGIYNEQF

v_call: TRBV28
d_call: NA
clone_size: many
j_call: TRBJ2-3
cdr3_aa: ASSGIELYTDTQY

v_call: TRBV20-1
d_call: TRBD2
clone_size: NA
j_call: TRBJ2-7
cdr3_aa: SASDPGLAGTGQY